This T cell receptor (beta chain) was sequenced in a study of blood T cell repertoires in COVID-19. Turning to the study itself: Sites in the United States, Italy and Spain provided acute and convalescent COVID-19 samples. T cells, B-cell-depleted T cells, or PBMCs supplied cDNA or gDNA.

The length of the CDR3 is 15 residues. Trimming stripped 5 bases from V and 8 bases from J, with 21 bases between. The germline V gene has CDR1 SGHAT and CDR2 FQNNGV. The protocol was immunoSEQ multiplex PCR, while the TCRdb copy is restricted to in-frame clones and leaves out a portion. The sample records 200,000 to 300,000 clones, 75% to 85% being singletons. The rearrangement links TRBV11-2 to TRBJ1-2; D perhaps matches TRBD1 (6 bases). This clonotype was obtained from a human donor in a cohort sampled during active COVID-19. The sample comprised peripheral blood. The CDR3 nucleotides are TGTGCCAGCAGCCCGACCGGGACATCCCGAGGAGGCTACACCTTC. It yields the protein CASSPTGTSRGGYTF.